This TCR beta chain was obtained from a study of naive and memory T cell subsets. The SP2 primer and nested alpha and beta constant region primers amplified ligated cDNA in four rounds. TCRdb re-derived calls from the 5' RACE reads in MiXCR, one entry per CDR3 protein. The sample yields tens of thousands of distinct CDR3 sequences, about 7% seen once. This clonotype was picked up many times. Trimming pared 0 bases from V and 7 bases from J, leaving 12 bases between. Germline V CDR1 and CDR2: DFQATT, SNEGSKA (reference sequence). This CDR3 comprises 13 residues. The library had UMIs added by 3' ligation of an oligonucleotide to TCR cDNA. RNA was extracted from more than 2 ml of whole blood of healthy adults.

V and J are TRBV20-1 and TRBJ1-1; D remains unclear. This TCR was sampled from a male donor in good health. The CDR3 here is CSARDITSVEAFF. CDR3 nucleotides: TGCAGTGCTAGAGATATTACGTCGGTTGAAGCTTTCTTT.